A selection of T cell receptor beta chains follows, all from one sample in a study of Ad26.COV2.S vaccination and SARS-CoV-2 variants. The assay was immunoSEQ multiplex PCR, and TCRdb's table has in-frame clones only and misses some. The top ten clones hold roughly 1.7% of a sample with 400,000 to 450,000 clones, approximately 90% of them seen once. The sample here was peripheral blood, taken in a trial of Ad26.COV2.S vaccine versus placebo. The receptors were sampled from a person aged 18-65 years who received the Ad26.COV2.S COVID-19 vaccine or a placebo. CDR3s include the opening cysteine and the closing phenylalanine or tryptophan. D genes are given only for firm matches. Expanded clones are given a class, and other clones once, few, many or no size at all.

D	V	J	size	DNA	CDR3
TRBD1	TRBV7-9	TRBJ2-7	.	TGCGCCAGCAGCTCGAACCGGGACAGGGCCTACGAGCAGTACTTC	CASSSNRDRAYEQYF
.	TRBV20-1	TRBJ2-1	.	TGCAGTGCTAGTACGGTCAGTTACAATGAGCAGTTCTTC	CSASTVSYNEQFF
.	TRBV28	TRBJ2-7	.	TGTGCCAGCAGTTTAAACTACGAGCAGTACTTC	CASSLNYEQYF
.	TRBV5-8	TRBJ1-2	few	TGTGCCAGCAGCTTGGGAGGCTGGGGCTATGGCTACACCTTC	CASSLGGWGYGYTF
TRBD1	TRBV6-5	TRBJ1-4	.	TGTGCCAGCAGCCGTAGCCCGGGACAGGAGATTTTT	CASSRSPGQEIF
TRBD1	TRBV27	TRBJ1-6	once	TGTGCCAGCAGTGACAGGGAGGCCTCACCCCTCCACTTT	CASSDREASPLHF
.	TRBV2	TRBJ2-7	.	TGTGCCAGCAGTGAGGGGGACTTGAGTAGGCAGTACTTC	CASSEGDLSRQYF
.	TRBV9	TRBJ2-1	.	TGTGCCAGCAGCCCCACGGGGGAGCAGTTCTTC	CASSPTGEQFF
.	TRBV11-2	TRBJ2-5	.	TGTGCCAGCAGCCAGACCGAATGGGGGGCCCGGGAGACCCAGTACTTC	CASSQTEWGARETQYF
.	TRBV5-5	TRBJ2-3	.	TGTGCCAGCAGCTTGACAAGCACAGATACGCAGTATTTT	CASSLTSTDTQYF
.	TRBV9	TRBJ1-4	.	TGTGCCAGCAGCGCAACCTTAGGGGCAACTAATGAAAAACTGTTTTTT	CASSATLGATNEKLFF
.	TRBV11-2	TRBJ2-2	.	TGTGCCAGCAGCTTAGATAGGGTGAAGCTGTTTTTT	CASSLDRVKLFF
.	TRBV24-1	TRBJ1-2	few	TGTGCCACCAGTGATCCCGTGGCCAGGGAGTTCTATGGCTACACCTTC	CATSDPVAREFYGYTF
TRBD1	TRBV9	TRBJ2-6	.	TGTGCCTCCGATTTCGGGACAGGAGACTCTGGGGCCAACGTCCTGACTTTC	CASDFGTGDSGANVLTF
.	TRBV19	TRBJ1-1	few	TGTGCCAGTAGTATATCATCAGGGAACACTGAAGCTTTCTTT	CASSISSGNTEAFF
TRBD1	TRBV5-1	TRBJ2-2	.	TGCGCCAGCAGCTTGACAGGGGGCCACACCGGGGAGCTGTTTTTT	CASSLTGGHTGELFF
.	TRBV15	TRBJ2-2	.	TGTGCCACCAGCAGAGATTTGCCAAGAGTTCCCGGGGAGCTGTTTTTT	CATSRDLPRVPGELFF
.	TRBV7-9	TRBJ1-1	once	TGTGCCAGCAGACGTGGGGGGCAGGAGGCGGGTTTTGAAGCTTTCTTT	CASRRGGQEAGFEAFF
.	TRBV21-1	TRBJ1-5	.	TGTGCCAGCAGCGGCCAAGGGAAAAAAGACGGACAGGGGCGGCCTTATAGCAATCAGCCCCAGCATTTT	CASSGQGKKDGQGRPYSNQPQHF
TRBD1	TRBV25-1	TRBJ1-2	.	TGTGCCAGCAGTGAAGCGACAGGGAGGAGTGGCTACACCTTC	CASSEATGRSGYTF
TRBD2	TRBV29-1	TRBJ2-5	.	TGCAGCGTGGAGGCGGGGGGTTACCAAGAGACCCAGTACTTC	CSVEAGGYQETQYF
.	TRBV2	TRBJ2-2	.	TGTGCCAGCAAAGGGGGTCGGAACACCGGGGAGCTGTTTTTT	CASKGGRNTGELFF
TRBD1	TRBV7-2	TRBJ1-2	.	TGTGCCAGCAGCCCAGTCGTGGGACAGAACTATGGCTACACCTTC	CASSPVVGQNYGYTF
.	TRBV10-3	TRBJ2-7	.	TGTGCCATCAGTGAGTCGCGGACAGTATACGAGCAGTACTTC	CAISESRTVYEQYF
.	TRBV5-1	TRBJ2-5	.	TGCGCCAGCAGCTTCGGGACACAAGAGACCCAGTACTTC	CASSFGTQETQYF
TRBD1	TRBV9	TRBJ1-2	once	TGTGCCAGCAGCGAAGACAGGGGATTCGACTATGGCTACACCTTC	CASSEDRGFDYGYTF
.	TRBV7-9	TRBJ2-5	.	TGTGCCAGCAGCTTAGTCCAAGCTGCCCAAGAGACCCAGTACTTC	CASSLVQAAQETQYF
.	TRBV11-2	TRBJ1-1	.	TGTGCCAGCAGCCCTAGACGGAACACTGAAGCTTTCTTT	CASSPRRNTEAFF
.	TRBV19	TRBJ1-2	once	TGTGCCAGTAGTATAGTTGGACAAGGTCCTCTTGGCTACACCTTC	CASSIVGQGPLGYTF
.	TRBV5-4	TRBJ2-1	.	TGTGCCAGCAGCTTTTCTACAGGGAATGAGCAGTTCTTC	CASSFSTGNEQFF
.	TRBV4-3	TRBJ2-7	.	TGCGCCAGCAGCCAAGATCACCGGGGCTACGAGCAGTACTTC	CASSQDHRGYEQYF
TRBD2	TRBV9	TRBJ2-5	.	TGTGCCAGCAGCGTTCTTAGCGGGGGGGTAAGGGAGACCCAGTACTTC	CASSVLSGGVRETQYF
TRBD1	TRBV5-6	TRBJ2-5	.	TGTGCCAGCAGCTTGGGACAGGGCCAAGAGACCCAGTACTTC	CASSLGQGQETQYF
.	TRBV6-5	TRBJ1-2	.	TGTGCCAGCAGTTACAAAGGGGGGACATACTTTTCCGGCTACACCTTC	CASSYKGGTYFSGYTF
.	TRBV19	TRBJ1-5	.	TGTGCCAGTAATTGGGTCCGGGCCGACAATCAGCCCCAGCATTTT	CASNWVRADNQPQHF
.	TRBV5-4	TRBJ2-5	once	TGTGCCAGCAGCTACGCCGGGACCGGGCAAGAGACCCAGTACTTC	CASSYAGTGQETQYF
TRBD1	TRBV7-9	TRBJ1-1	.	TGTGCCAGCAGCAGGACAGGCTCAGGGACTGAAGCTTTCTTT	CASSRTGSGTEAFF
.	TRBV7-9	TRBJ1-5	.	TGTGCCAGCAGCCCCCTAATGTTTGGCAATCAGCCCCAGCATTTT	CASSPLMFGNQPQHF
TRBD2	TRBV14	TRBJ2-3	.	TGTGCCAGCAGCCTCGGGGCCGGGACTAGCGGGGGGAACACAGATACGCAGTATTTT	CASSLGAGTSGGNTDTQYF
.	TRBV19	TRBJ1-5	.	TGTGCCAGTAGTATTCGAAATCAGCCCCAGCATTTT	CASSIRNQPQHF
.	TRBV11-2	TRBJ2-5	.	TGTGCCAGCGCCCCTGGACTACGAGAGACCCAGTACTTC	CASAPGLRETQYF
.	TRBV5-4	TRBJ2-7	.	TGTGCCAGCAGCCTGGGGGGTCCTACCTCCTACGAGCAGTACTTC	CASSLGGPTSYEQYF
.	TRBV14	TRBJ1-4	.	TGTGCCAGCAGCTGGGACATAAGGGAAAAACTGTTTTTT	CASSWDIREKLFF
.	TRBV6-6	TRBJ1-1	.	TGTGCCAGCAGTTACGACGGGATTTACGCTGAAGCTTTCTTT	CASSYDGIYAEAFF
TRBD1	TRBV11-2	TRBJ1-1	.	TGTGCCAGCACCGCAGGGGGGGGGCGAACTGAAGCTTTCTTT	CASTAGGGRTEAFF
.	TRBV6-5	TRBJ1-1	.	TGTGCCAGCAGCTTCGGACCGACTGAAGCTTTCTTT	CASSFGPTEAFF
TRBD2	TRBV7-2	TRBJ2-1	.	TGTGCCAGCAGCCCTAGGCGGGGGAGGTACAATGAGCAGTTCTTC	CASSPRRGRYNEQFF
TRBD1	TRBV4-3	TRBJ2-7	once	TGCGCCAGCAGCCAAGATGAGGGGGCCCTGTCCTACGAGCAGTACTTC	CASSQDEGALSYEQYF
TRBD1	TRBV6-2/TRBV6-3	TRBJ2-1	.	TGTGCCAGCAGTTACTCGATGCCGGGACAGATCTTCTTC	CASSYSMPGQIFF
.	TRBV5-1	TRBJ1-4	.	TGCGCCAGCAGCCCCAGGGGCTCTCAGGAAAAACTGTTTTTT	CASSPRGSQEKLFF
.	TRBV6-6	TRBJ1-2	once	TGTGCCAGCACCCTACAACGCGGCTATGGCTACACCTTC	CASTLQRGYGYTF
.	TRBV19	TRBJ2-1	.	TGTGCCAGTAACCCCTTGACTAGTGGGCACAATGAGCAGTTCTTC	CASNPLTSGHNEQFF
.	TRBV27	TRBJ1-1	.	TGTGCCAGCAGTTTATCCGGGACAGAAGCTTTCTTT	CASSLSGTEAFF
.	TRBV27	TRBJ2-3	.	TGTGCCAGCAGTCGGGACGGCTCCCACACAGATACGCAGTATTTT	CASSRDGSHTDTQYF
TRBD1	TRBV7-2	TRBJ1-4	.	TGTGCCAGCAGCATGGACAGGGGACGGGATAATGAAAAACTGTTTTTT	CASSMDRGRDNEKLFF
TRBD2	TRBV6-2/TRBV6-3	TRBJ2-1	.	TGTGCCAGCAGTTACGAGGGGGCAGCGGGGGGGCGGAATGAGCAGTTCTTC	CASSYEGAAGGRNEQFF
TRBD2	TRBV27	TRBJ2-3	.	TGTGCCAGCAGTTTATTTTCGGGTAGCGGGGGGGCGGTGGATACGCAGTATTTT	CASSLFSGSGGAVDTQYF
TRBD2	TRBV5-4	TRBJ2-7	.	TGTGCCAGCAGCTTGGCCCTGGCGGGGGGCCGGGACGAGCAGTACTTC	CASSLALAGGRDEQYF
.	TRBV6-2/TRBV6-3	TRBJ2-1	.	TGTGCCAGCAGTTACGGGAATGAGCAGTTCTTC	CASSYGNEQFF